This record concerns one T cell receptor (beta chain) sequence. The data were taken from a study of blood T cell repertoires in COVID-19. About the research overall: COVID-19 samples collected from the United States, Italy and Spain covered acute and convalescent phases. PBMCs, B-cell-depleted T cells, or T cells provided the cDNA or gDNA that made up the material.

Authors' processing steps: Reference gene primer amplification in the assay estimated nucleated cell counts. The assay was immunoSEQ multiplex PCR, and TCRdb's table has in-frame clones only and misses some. For V, J and clone size, that table is used; D and trimming come from the DNA. The repertoire holds hundreds of thousands of clones, with just over 85% as singletons. The CDR3 consists of 17 residues. V lost 4 bases to trimming and J lost 1 base; unmatched junction nucleotides: 9. CDR1 and CDR2 (germline): LGHDT, YNNKEL (reference sequence). The chain recombines TRBV3-1 (or the pseudogene TRBV3-2) with TRBJ2-4, with 8 bases fitting TRBD2. This receptor was obtained from a woman in her thirties with active or convalescent COVID-19. Sequencing input: peripheral blood. CDR3 sequence (DNA): TGTGCCAGCAGCCGGTCCGGGGGGGATCCGGCCAAAAACATTCAGTACTTC. Protein sequence: CASSRSGGDPAKNIQYF.